The 28 T cell receptor beta chains listed next were all sequenced from one sample in a study of spatial heterogeneity in lung cancer. TCRdb reprocessed the 5' RACE reads via MiXCR and lists one record per CDR3 protein. The sample comprises about 12,000 distinct CDR3 sequences, 13% to 15% of which are singletons, and about 14% rests with the top ten. Antigens for these TCRs are unknown. Study-level points and caveats: Expanded alpha and beta TCR counts within tumors tracked tumor mutation counts.

As for time point: sample taken at primary tumor resection. The sequenced sample was lung tumor tissue, obtained at surgery. The origin of the receptors is a male donor with early-stage non-small cell lung cancer.

The chain recombines TRBV12-3 or TRBV12-4 with TRBJ2-7; 7 bases align to TRBD2. The CDR3 runs 17 residues. J was trimmed by 1 base and V by 5 bases; bases with no gene match: 14. DNA for the CDR3: TGTGCCAGCAGTCCCGACCAAAGCGGGGTCACATCCTACGAGCAGTACTTC. Its protein is CASSPDQSGVTSYEQYF.

This clonotype occurred many times. V and J are TRBV3-1 and TRBJ2-7; 9 bases are shared with TRBD2. From germline, CDR1 is LGHDT and CDR2 YNNKEL (reference sequence). The CDR3 extends over 16 amino acids. V lost 0 bases and J lost 4; bases outside the gene matches: 7. The DNA for the CDR3 is TGTGCCAGCAGCCAAGAAGGCGGGAGGGCCGAGTACGAGCAGTACTTC. It specifies CASSQEGGRAEYEQYF.

At least ten counts were recorded for this clonotype. The rearrangement joins TRBV4-3 to TRBJ1-2; D gene unclear. The CDR3 extends over 14 amino acids. Looked up from germline, CDR1 is LGHNA and CDR2 is YSLEER. The ends were cut back, 0 bases at V and 2 bases at J, with 7 bases in the middle. CDR3 sequence reads: CASSQDRLNYGYTF. The DNA of the CDR3 is TGCGCCAGCAGCCAAGACCGCTTAAACTATGGCTACACCTTC.

This clonotype ranks as medium-sized. The chain uses TRBV2 and TRBJ1-4; the match to TRBD1 covers 8 bases. Germline V gives CDR1 SNHLY, CDR2 FYNNEI. The ends lost 6 bases at V and 8 bases at J; junction bases unmatched: 5. The CDR3 runs to 13 residues. CDR3 residues: CASRDRVGEKLFF. DNA for the CDR3: TGTGCCAGCAGGGACAGGGTTGGAGAAAAACTGTTTTTT.

This clonotype was counted between two and nine times. This chain joins TRBV20-1 and TRBJ2-5, with a tentative D call TRBD1 (6 bases). The CDR3 is made up of 13 amino acids. Per germline, CDR1 DFQATT and CDR2 SNEGSKA (reference sequence). V was clipped by 5 bases and J by 2 bases, with 12 bases between them. CDR3 nucleotide sequence: TGCAGTGCTCCAGGGGCAGATCAAGAGACCCAGTACTTC. This codes for CSAPGADQETQYF.

This clonotype was seen at least ten times. The J gene is TRBJ2-2, the V gene TRBV6-6; 10 nucleotides align to TRBD1. Trimming at V came to 5 bases and at J to 3 bases, leaving 6 bases not matched to a gene. The germline V gene encodes CDR1 MNHNY and CDR2 SVGAGI (reference sequence). The CDR3 contains 16 residues. The CDR3 coding sequence is TGTGCCAGCAGTAAGACAGGGGGCGCGGACACCGGGGAGCTGTTTTTT. This codes for CASSKTGGADTGELFF.

This sequence joins TRBV11-1 and TRBJ2-2; D uncertain. The CDR3 consists of 16 residues. Trimming took 5 bases from V and 0 from J, leaving 13 bases between them. Looked up from germline, CDR1 is SGHAT and CDR2 is FQDESV (reference sequence). CDR3 region: CASSHLRVSNTGELFF. For the CDR3, the DNA is TGTGCCAGCAGCCACCTAAGGGTCTCGAACACCGGGGAGCTGTTTTTT.

This clonotype was counted ten times or more. This chain connects TRBV9 to TRBJ2-5; 9 nucleotides match TRBD2. Looked up from germline, CDR1 is SGDLS and CDR2 is YYNGEE. Trimming cost V 4 bases and J 5 bases; bases outside gene matches: 9. The length of the CDR3 is 15 residues. The CDR3: CASSPERGGDETQYF. The CDR3 nucleotides are TGTGCCAGCAGCCCCGAACGCGGGGGGGATGAGACCCAGTACTTC.

The chain carries TRBV11-2 and TRBJ1-5; 9 bases line up with TRBD1. Trimming cost V 5 bases and J 6 bases; bases outside gene matches: 5. CDR1 is SGHAT, CDR2 FQNNGV, per germline. The CDR3 runs to 14 residues. The CDR3, as DNA: TGTGCCAGCAGCCTAGGACAGGGGCCTCAGCCCCAGCATTTT. Encoded protein: CASSLGQGPQPQHF.

This clonotype has more than one count but fewer than ten. The genes are TRBV12-3 or TRBV12-4 and TRBJ1-4; maybe TRBD1 (6 bases). This CDR3 region has 13 residues. The germline V and J ends were trimmed by 3 bases and 7 bases, with 9 bases remaining between them. Written as DNA, the CDR3 is TGTGCCAGCAGTTTTCAGGGGACTGAAAAACTGTTTTTT. Translated: CASSFQGTEKLFF.

At least ten counts were recorded for this clonotype. The chain is built from TRBV11-2 and TRBJ1-1, with D possibly being TRBD1 (6 bases). The germline CDR1 and CDR2 sequences are SGHAT and FQNNGV. The V end was cut by 0 bases, the J end by 4 bases, with 12 bases between. This CDR3 is 15 amino acids long. The CDR3 nucleotides are TGTGCCAGCAGCTTAGAGGGGGCGCCCGGCACTGAAGCTTTCTTT. This translates into CASSLEGAPGTEAFF.

This clonotype was picked up many times. This chain uses TRBV5-6 with TRBJ2-3; TRBD2 agrees at 14 bases. This CDR3 comprises 17 residues. CDR1 is SGHDT, CDR2 YYEEEE, per germline. The V and J ends lost 1 base and 4 bases, in that order; junction bases with no gene match: 5. CDR3 DNA sequence: TGTGCCAGCAGCTTGCCGGGACTAGCGGGAGAGTCAGATACGCAGTATTTT. Its protein product is CASSLPGLAGESDTQYF. The complete variable domain, with remaining parts taken from reference TRBV5-6 and TRBJ2-3, reads DAGVTQSPTHLIKTRGQQVTLRCSPKSGHDTVSWYQQALGQGPQFIFQYYEEEERQRGNFPDRFSGHQFPNYSSELNVNALLLGDSALYLCASSLPGLAGESDTQYFGPGTRLTVL.

This clonotype was seen ten or more times. The gene calls are TRBV28 and TRBJ2-5, with D possibly being TRBD2 (6 bases). Trimming removed 8 bases at V and 2 bases at J, with 9 bases between. The CDR3 consists of 12 residues. Germline V lookup: CDR1 MDHEN, CDR2 SYDVKM. The CDR3 DNA sequence: TGTGCCAGCGGCGGGGTACAAGAGACCCAGTACTTC. Translating it yields CASGGVQETQYF.

The rearrangement links TRBV12-3 or TRBV12-4 to TRBJ1-1; tentative D call: TRBD1 (5 bases). This CDR3 spans 15 amino acids. Trimming took 0 bases from V and 1 from J, leaving 9 bases between them. CDR3 loop: CASSLAGGSNTEAFF. CDR3 nucleotides: TGTGCCAGCAGTTTAGCTGGGGGGTCGAACACTGAAGCTTTCTTT.

This clonotype was seen only a few times. The V and J genes are TRBV7-6 and TRBJ2-7; perhaps TRBD1 as D (6 bases). Trimming removed 1 base at V and 2 bases at J, with 12 bases between. Germline loops: CDR1 SGHVS, CDR2 FNYEAQ. This CDR3 is 15 amino acids long. This CDR3 is CASSLDQGNTYEQYF. In nucleotides, the CDR3 is TGTGCCAGCAGCTTAGACCAGGGGAACACCTACGAGCAGTACTTC.

The chain uses TRBV5-1 and TRBJ2-3, with D unresolved. The CDR3 is 15 residues long. Germline values: CDR1 SGHRS, CDR2 YFSETQ. The V gene lost 6 bases and the J gene lost 4 bases, with 18 bases spanning the gap. The CDR3 bases are TGCGCCAGCATCCAGCAACCAGACCTCGCAGATACGCAGTATTTT. Translated, it gives CASIQQPDLADTQYF.

This clonotype was counted many times. The chain carries TRBV19 and TRBJ2-7; weak D call: TRBD1 (6 bases). The CDR3 has 14 amino acids. Trimming removed 5 bases at V and 8 bases at J, with 19 bases between. Germline lookup yields CDR1 LNHDA and CDR2 SQIVND (reference sequence). The CDR3 bases are TGTGCCAGTAGTGCCCGGGGCCTCGGGGACAAGCAGTACTTC. This gives the protein CASSARGLGDKQYF.

This clonotype was seen ten or more times. The J gene is TRBJ2-5, the V gene TRBV18; no definite D call. The CDR3 loop spans 13 amino acids. The germline gives CDR1 KGHSH, CDR2 LQKENI. With 3 bases removed from V and 2 bases from J, the gap between germline ends came to 7 bases. CDR3 sequence (DNA): TGTGCCAGCTCACCTCAAATACAAGAGACCCAGTACTTC. It translates to CASSPQIQETQYF.

This clonotype is medium-sized. The V gene is TRBV6-4, the J gene TRBJ2-1, with 10 bases identical to TRBD2. V lost 0 bases to trimming and J lost 9 bases; unmatched junction nucleotides: 5. CDR3 length equals 15 residues. In germline, CDR1 is MRHNA, CDR2 SNTAGT. CDR3 amino acids: CASSDSRSGRAEQFF. The CDR3 bases are TGTGCCAGCAGTGACTCAAGAAGCGGGAGGGCTGAGCAGTTCTTC.

A few counts support this clonotype. The rearrangement links TRBV2 to TRBJ2-1; D is undetermined. The V gene lost 3 bases and the J gene lost 4 bases, with 7 bases spanning the gap. Germline V gene data show CDR1 as SNHLY and CDR2 as FYNNEI. The CDR3 extends over 13 amino acids. The CDR3 DNA is TGTGCCAGCAGTGAGGGATTGTACAATGAGCAGTTCTTC. Its translation: CASSEGLYNEQFF. Variable domain in full (rest from reference TRBV2 and TRBJ2-1): EPEVTQTPSHQVTQMGQEVILRCVPISNHLYFYWYRQILGQKVEFLVSFYNNEISEKSEIFDDQFSVERPDGSNFTLKIRSTKLEDSAMYFCASSEGLYNEQFFGPGTRLTVL.

In its sample, this clonotype was seen a few times. J is TRBJ1-3 and V is TRBV4-3; D is unresolved. The V and J ends lost 0 bases and 4 bases respectively, with 10 bases between them. Germline CDR1 is LGHNA and CDR2 is YSLEER. The CDR3 runs to 15 residues. This CDR3 is CASSQDGLPGNTIYF. CDR3 sequence (DNA): TGCGCCAGCAGCCAAGACGGCCTGCCCGGAAACACCATATATTTT.

Ten or more counts support this clonotype. The chain employs TRBV2 and TRBJ2-2, with TRBD2 identical over 9 bases. The junction had 3 bases not matched to a gene; V was cut back by 7 bases and J by 0 bases. The CDR3 contains 15 residues. CDR1 SNHLY and CDR2 FYNNEI come from the germline V gene. CDR3 sequence reads: CASTEREANTGELFF. The CDR3 DNA reads as TGTGCCAGCACGGAGCGGGAGGCGAACACCGGGGAGCTGTTTTTT.

The CDR3 protein is CASSFGRAVEAFF. The CDR3 DNA reads as TGTGCCAGCAGTTTCGGGAGGGCGGTTGAAGCTTTCTTT. The chain carries TRBV28 and TRBJ1-1; D not certain. Trimming left V 3 bases short and J 7 bases short, with 12 bases between. Germline V gene sequence: CDR1 MDHEN, CDR2 SYDVKM. The CDR3 loop spans 13 amino acids.

This clonotype is deemed medium-sized. The chain is built from TRBV3-1 and TRBJ1-2; a weak D match, TRBD1 (6 bases). Germline assignment: CDR1 LGHDT and CDR2 YNNKEL (reference sequence). V was pared by 7 bases and J by 4 bases, with 16 bases between. The CDR3 loop spans 14 amino acids. The CDR3 coding sequence is TGTGCCAGCAAATCACAGGGAACGTCCTATGGCTACACCTTC. Its protein product is CASKSQGTSYGYTF.

This clonotype was seen ten or more times. V is TRBV20-1 and J is TRBJ1-2; 9 positions match TRBD1. The germline gives CDR1 DFQATT, CDR2 SNEGSKA (reference sequence). The CDR3 loop spans 13 amino acids. CDR3 amino acids: CAPTVQGAYGYTF. The CDR3 bases are TGCGCCCCTACGGTACAGGGGGCTTATGGCTACACCTTC.

In this sample, this clonotype is medium-sized. The chain is built from TRBV28 and TRBJ1-1; D is perhaps TRBD1 (5 bases). There are 12 residues in the CDR3. In germline, CDR1 is MDHEN, CDR2 SYDVKM. Trimming left V 7 bases short and J 4 bases short, with 10 bases between. The CDR3 DNA sequence: TGTGCCAGCAAAGCAGGGATCACTGAAGCTTTCTTT. It codes for CASKAGITEAFF.

Comments on this clonotype: A much larger clone sits a single nucleotide away, making a read error possible. The V and J genes are TRBV30 and TRBJ2-7; 9 nucleotides align to TRBD1. This CDR3 comprises 14 residues. CDR1 GTSNPN and CDR2 SVGIG come from the germline V gene (reference sequence). The CDR3: CARSVGTGLREQYF. The DNA of the CDR3 is TGTGCCCGGAGTGTTGGGACAGGGCTTCGAGAGCAGTACTTC.

This clonotype was counted many times. The rearrangement links TRBV4-2 to TRBJ1-4, with 7 bases lining up with TRBD1. The CDR3 has 15 residues. Trimming removed 5 bases from V and 4 bases from J; junction bases left unmatched: 7. Germline V gene sequence: CDR1 LGHNA, CDR2 YNFKEQ. The CDR3 sequence is CASSSGQAINEKLFF. In DNA form, the CDR3 reads TGTGCCAGCAGCTCAGGACAGGCGATTAATGAAAAACTGTTTTTT.